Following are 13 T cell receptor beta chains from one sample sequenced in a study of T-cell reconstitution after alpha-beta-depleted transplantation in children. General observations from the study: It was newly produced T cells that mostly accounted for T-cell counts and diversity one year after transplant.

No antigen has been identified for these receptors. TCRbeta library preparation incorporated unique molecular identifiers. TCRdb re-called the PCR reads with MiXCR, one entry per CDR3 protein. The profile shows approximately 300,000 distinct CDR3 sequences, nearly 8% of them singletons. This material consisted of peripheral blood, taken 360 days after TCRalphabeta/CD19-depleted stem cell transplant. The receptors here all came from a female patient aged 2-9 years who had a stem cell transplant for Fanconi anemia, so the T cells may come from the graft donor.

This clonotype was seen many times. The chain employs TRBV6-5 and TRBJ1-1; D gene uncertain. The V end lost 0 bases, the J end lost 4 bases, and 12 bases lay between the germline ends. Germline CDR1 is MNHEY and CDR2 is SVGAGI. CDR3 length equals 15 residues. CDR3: CASSYSGGRATEAFF. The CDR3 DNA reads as TGTGCCAGCAGTTACTCGGGAGGGAGGGCCACTGAAGCTTTCTTT.

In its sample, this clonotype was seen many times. The CDR3 protein is CASSSSPLNSPLHF. The CDR3 region has the DNA TGTGCCAGCAGCTCCTCCCCTCTCAATTCACCCCTCCACTTT. The rearrangement joins TRBV5-6 to TRBJ1-6, with no clear D. The germline V gene encodes CDR1 SGHDT and CDR2 YYEEEE. This CDR3 region has 14 residues. The V and J ends lost 3 bases and 7 bases respectively, with 11 bases between them.

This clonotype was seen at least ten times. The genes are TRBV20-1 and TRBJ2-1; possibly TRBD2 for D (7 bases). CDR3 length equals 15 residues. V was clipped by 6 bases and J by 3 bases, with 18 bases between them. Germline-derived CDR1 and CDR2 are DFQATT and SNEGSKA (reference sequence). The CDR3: CSAHQGGGDYNEQFF. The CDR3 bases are TGCAGTGCCCACCAGGGCGGGGGCGACTACAATGAGCAGTTCTTC.

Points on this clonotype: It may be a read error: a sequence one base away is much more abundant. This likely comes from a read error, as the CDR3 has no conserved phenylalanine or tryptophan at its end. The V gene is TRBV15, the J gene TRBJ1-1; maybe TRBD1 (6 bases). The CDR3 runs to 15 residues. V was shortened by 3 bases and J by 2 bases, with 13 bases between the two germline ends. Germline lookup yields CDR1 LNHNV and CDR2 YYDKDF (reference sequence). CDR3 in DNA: TGTGCCACCAGCAGGGCTCAAGGGGGTAACACTGAAGCTTTCTCT. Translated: CATSRAQGGNTEAFS.

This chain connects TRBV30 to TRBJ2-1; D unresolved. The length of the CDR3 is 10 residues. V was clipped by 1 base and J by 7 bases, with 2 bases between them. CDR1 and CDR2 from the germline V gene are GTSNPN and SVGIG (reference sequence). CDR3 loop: CAWSENEQFF. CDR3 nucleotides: TGTGCCTGGAGTGAGAATGAGCAGTTCTTC.

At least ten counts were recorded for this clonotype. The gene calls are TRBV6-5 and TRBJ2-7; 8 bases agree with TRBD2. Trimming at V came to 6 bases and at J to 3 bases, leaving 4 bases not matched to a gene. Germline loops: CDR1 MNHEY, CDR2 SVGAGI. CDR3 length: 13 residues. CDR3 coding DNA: TGTGCCAGCAGACGAGCGGGGGACTACGAGCAGTACTTC. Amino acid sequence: CASRRAGDYEQYF.

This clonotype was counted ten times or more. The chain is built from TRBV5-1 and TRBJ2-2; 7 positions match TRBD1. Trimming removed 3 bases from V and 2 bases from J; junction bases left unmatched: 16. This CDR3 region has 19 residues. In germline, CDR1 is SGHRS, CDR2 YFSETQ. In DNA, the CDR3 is TGCGCCAGCAGCTCGACCTCAATGACAGGGTGGATTAACACCGGGGAGCTGTTTTTT. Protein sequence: CASSSTSMTGWINTGELFF. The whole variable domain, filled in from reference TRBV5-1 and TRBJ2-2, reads KAGVTQTPRYLIKTRGQQVTLSCSPISGHRSVSWYQQTPGQGLQFLFEYFSETQRNKGNFPGRFSGRQFSNSRSEMNVSTLELGDSALYLCASSSTSMTGWINTGELFFGEGSRLTVL.

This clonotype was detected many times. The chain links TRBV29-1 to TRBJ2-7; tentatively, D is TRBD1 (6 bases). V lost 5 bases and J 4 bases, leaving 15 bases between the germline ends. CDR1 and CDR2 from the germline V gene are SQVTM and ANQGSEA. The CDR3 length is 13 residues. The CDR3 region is CSVRQDARYEQYF. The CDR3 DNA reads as TGCAGCGTTCGACAGGACGCGAGATACGAGCAGTACTTC.

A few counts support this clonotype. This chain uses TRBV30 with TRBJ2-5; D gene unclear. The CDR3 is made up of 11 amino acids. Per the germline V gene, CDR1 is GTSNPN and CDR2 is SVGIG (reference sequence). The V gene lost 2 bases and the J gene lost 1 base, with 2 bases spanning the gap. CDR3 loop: CAWSSQETQYF. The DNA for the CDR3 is TGTGCCTGGAGTTCCCAAGAGACCCAGTACTTC. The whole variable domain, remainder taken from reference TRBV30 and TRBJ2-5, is SQTIHQWPATLVQPVGSPLSLECTVEGTSNPNLYWYRQAAGRGLQLLFYSVGIGQISSEVPQNLSASRPQDRQFILSSKKLLLSDSGFYLCAWSSQETQYFGPGTRLLVL.

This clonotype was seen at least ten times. This chain's CDR3 is CATSEGTSPHPDTQYF. The CDR3, as DNA: TGTGCCACCAGTGAAGGGACCTCCCCGCACCCAGATACGCAGTATTTT. The chain links TRBV24-1 to TRBJ2-3; D tentatively reads TRBD1 or TRBD2 (5 bases each). Trimming took off 4 bases at V and 4 bases at J, with 17 bases between the two ends. The germline V gene has CDR1 KGHDR and CDR2 SFDVKD. The CDR3 totals 16 residues.

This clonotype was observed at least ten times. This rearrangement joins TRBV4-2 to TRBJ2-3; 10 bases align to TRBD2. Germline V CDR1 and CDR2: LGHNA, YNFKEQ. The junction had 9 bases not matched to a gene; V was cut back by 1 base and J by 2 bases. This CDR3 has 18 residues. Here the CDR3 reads CASSQGGTGTSDTDTQYF. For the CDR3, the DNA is TGTGCCAGCAGCCAAGGGGGAACCGGGACTAGCGACACAGATACGCAGTATTTT.

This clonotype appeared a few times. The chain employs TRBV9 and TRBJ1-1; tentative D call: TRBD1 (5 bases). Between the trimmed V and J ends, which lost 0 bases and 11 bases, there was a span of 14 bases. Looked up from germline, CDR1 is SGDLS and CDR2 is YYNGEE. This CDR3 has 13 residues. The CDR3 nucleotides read TGTGCCAGCAGCGTAGCTACGGGGGGTGCGGCTTTCTTT. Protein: CASSVATGGAAFF.

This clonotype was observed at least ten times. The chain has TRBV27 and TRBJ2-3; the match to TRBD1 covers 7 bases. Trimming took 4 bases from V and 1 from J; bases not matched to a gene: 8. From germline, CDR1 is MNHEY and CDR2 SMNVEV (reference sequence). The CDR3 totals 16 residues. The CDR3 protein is CASSSTGVFGTDTQYF. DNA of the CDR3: TGTGCCAGCAGTTCTACAGGGGTTTTTGGCACAGATACGCAGTATTTT.